These 10 T cell receptor beta chains were sequenced from one sample in a study of technical replicates of blood from a few donors. Libraries were prepared by immunoSEQ multiplex PCR; TCRdb keeps only in-frame clonotypes and omits some of them. The table has about 12,000 clones, approximately 90% seen once. The sequencing input was PBMCs. The receptors were sampled from a human donor in good health.

This chain joins TRBV9 and TRBJ1-1; tentative D call: TRBD1 (5 bases). With 0 bases removed from V and 7 bases from J, the gap between germline ends came to 10 bases. Looked up from germline, CDR1 is SGDLS and CDR2 is YYNGEE. The CDR3 consists of 13 residues. The CDR3 loop is CASSVGWGDEAFF. CDR3 coding DNA: TGTGCCAGCAGCGTAGGTTGGGGGGATGAAGCTTTCTTT. Full variable domain (remainder filled in from reference TRBV9 and TRBJ1-1): DSGVTQTPKHLITATGQRVTLRCSPRSGDLSVYWYQQSLDQGLQFLIQYYNGEERAKGNILERFSAQQFPDLHSELNLSSLELGDSALYFCASSVGWGDEAFFGQGTRLTVV.

The V and J genes are TRBV19 and TRBJ1-2; 7 nucleotides agree with TRBD1. Per germline, CDR1 LNHDA and CDR2 SQIVND (reference sequence). Trimming took 6 bases from V and 5 from J; bases not matched to a gene: 9. The CDR3 loop spans 14 amino acids. CDR3 sequence: CASSLRQGVYGYTF. The CDR3 nucleotides read TGTGCCAGTAGCCTCCGACAGGGTGTTTATGGCTACACCTTC.

V and J are TRBV5-4 and TRBJ2-7; 9 bases agree with TRBD1. Germline V lookup: CDR1 SGHNT, CDR2 YYREEE (reference sequence). The trim removed 4 bases at V and 2 bases at J, leaving 7 bases unmatched. This CDR3 spans 15 amino acids. The DNA for the CDR3 is TGTGCCAGCAGCGAAACACAGGGGGCCGCCTACGAGCAGTACTTC. Protein: CASSETQGAAYEQYF. The complete variable domain, with remaining parts taken from reference TRBV5-4 and TRBJ2-7, reads ETGVTQSPTHLIKTRGQQVTLRCSSQSGHNTVSWYQQALGQGPQFIFQYYREEENGRGNFPPRFSGLQFPNYSSELNVNALELDDSALYLCASSETQGAAYEQYFGPGTRLTVT.

This sequence joins TRBV9 and TRBJ2-3; the D is unclear. CDR3 length equals 13 residues. Trimming took 5 bases from V and 0 from J, leaving 7 bases between them. Germline V lookup: CDR1 SGDLS, CDR2 YYNGEE. In nucleotides, the CDR3 is TGTGCCAGCAGGCAACTTAGCACAGATACGCAGTATTTT. Protein sequence: CASRQLSTDTQYF.

This sequence joins TRBV30 and TRBJ2-1; maybe TRBD1 (6 bases). V was trimmed by 3 bases and J by 7 bases, leaving 10 bases between them. The CDR3 spans 12 residues. From germline, CDR1 is GTSNPN and CDR2 SVGIG (reference sequence). CDR3 in amino acids: CAWSVGANEQFF. The CDR3 nucleotides read TGTGCCTGGAGCGTGGGGGCGAATGAGCAGTTCTTC.

The chain recombines TRBV28 with TRBJ1-2; 9 nucleotides align to TRBD1. The CDR3 consists of 14 residues. Germline-derived CDR1 and CDR2 are MDHEN and SYDVKM. V lost 2 bases, J lost 9 bases, and 7 bases stayed unmatched. The CDR3 DNA sequence: TGTGCCAGCAGTTTAGAACAGGGGGCGGGTCGCTACACCTTC. Translation gives CASSLEQGAGRYTF.

The chain is built from TRBV6-4 and TRBJ2-3; 7 bases are a match to TRBD2. V gave up 3 bases and J gave up 2 bases; unmatched junction bases: 5. This CDR3 spans 15 amino acids. Germline-derived CDR1 and CDR2 are MRHNA and SNTAGT. The CDR3 is CASSESSGVTDTQYF. CDR3 bases: TGTGCCAGCAGTGAATCCAGCGGGGTCACAGATACGCAGTATTTT.

The V and J genes are TRBV11-2 and TRBJ1-3, with D perhaps TRBD1 (5 bases). The germline V gene has CDR1 SGHAT and CDR2 FQNNGV. V lost 3 bases and J 8 bases, leaving 11 bases between the germline ends. The CDR3 totals 13 residues. CDR3 residues: CASSFQGADTIYF. The CDR3 bases are TGTGCCAGCAGCTTCCAAGGGGCGGACACCATATATTTT.

This clone was detected a few times. This chain uses TRBV28 with TRBJ2-2; unclear D gene. CDR3 length: 14 residues. CDR1 is MDHEN, CDR2 SYDVKM, per germline. V was cut by 2 bases and J by 6 bases, with 10 bases left in between. In DNA, the CDR3 is TGTGCCAGCAGTTTAGGCACGCCAGCCGGGGAGCTGTTTTTT. Translating it yields CASSLGTPAGELFF.

The chain is built from TRBV7-2 and TRBJ2-7, with a weak D call TRBD2 (6 bases). The CDR3 loop spans 14 amino acids. The V and J ends lost 7 bases and 2 bases respectively, with 15 bases between them. CDR1 and CDR2 (germline): SGHTA, FQGNSA. The CDR3 sequence is CASTPRSGAYEQYF. The CDR3 DNA follows: TGTGCCAGCACCCCTCGATCGGGAGCCTACGAGCAGTACTTC. Variable domain in full (rest from reference TRBV7-2 and TRBJ2-7): GAGVSQSPSNKVTEKGKDVELRCDPISGHTALYWYRQSLGQGLEFLIYFQGNSAPDKSGLPSDRFSAERTGGSVSTLTIQRTQQEDSAVYLCASTPRSGAYEQYFGPGTRLTVT.